A single sample is the source of the 29 T cell receptor beta chains below, sequenced in a study of tumor T cells in aggressive B-cell lymphoma. TCRdb's copy holds only in-frame clones and misses some; the assay was immunoSEQ multiplex PCR. Among approximately 5,200 clones, 94% were seen once, and the ten largest hold 3.8%. Input material: tumor tissue. All receptors come from an adult with diffuse large B cell lymphoma.

The rearrangement links TRBV16 to TRBJ1-4; TRBD1 is a possible D gene (5 bases). V dropped 3 bases and J dropped 7 bases, with 15 bases sitting between them. The CDR3 is 15 residues long. The germline V gene encodes CDR1 KGHSY and CDR2 FQNENV. In nucleotides, the CDR3 is TGTGCCAGCAGCCAGGCGCAGGGCTTTGGTGAAAAACTGTTTTTT. The encoded protein is CASSQAQGFGEKLFF.

V gene TRBV30 combines with J gene TRBJ2-3; 7 positions match TRBD2. This CDR3 is built from 14 residues. Germline trimming cut 5 bases from V and 2 bases from J; bases unmatched to any gene: 7. Germline V gene data show CDR1 as GTSNPN and CDR2 as SVGIG (reference sequence). The CDR3 DNA is TGTGCCTGGCGAGCGGGGAATTCCACAGATACGCAGTATTTT. This translates into CAWRAGNSTDTQYF.

This clone appeared a single time. The rearrangement joins TRBV2 to TRBJ1-1, with D perhaps TRBD1 (6 bases). V was pared by 6 bases and J by 6 bases, with 17 bases between. The CDR3 extends over 14 amino acids. The germline gives CDR1 SNHLY, CDR2 FYNNEI. The CDR3 region is CASSSNRAGAEAFF. In DNA, the CDR3 is TGTGCCAGCAGCTCGAACAGGGCCGGCGCTGAAGCTTTCTTT.

The genes are TRBV5-1 and TRBJ2-3; D unclear. Germline CDR1 and CDR2: SGHRS and YFSETQ. The CDR3 has 15 amino acids. V lost 4 bases and J lost 4, with 16 bases in between. The CDR3 nucleotides read TGCGCCAGCAGCATACTTAATAACCGTGCAGATACGCAGTATTTT. This encodes CASSILNNRADTQYF.

This chain links TRBV25-1 with TRBJ1-2; D not resolved. CDR3 size: 13 residues. Germline loops: CDR1 MGHDK, CDR2 SYGVNS. Trimming shortened V by 5 bases and J by 5 bases, and 12 bases separated the two germline ends. The CDR3 DNA reads TGTGCCAGCAGTTTTAATACCCGGTATGGCTACACCTTC. It encodes CASSFNTRYGYTF.

This rearrangement joins TRBV9 to TRBJ2-5, with TRBD2 matching 8 bases. The CDR3 is 14 residues long. J lost 11 bases, V lost 0 bases, and 9 bases had no gene match. In germline, CDR1 is SGDLS, CDR2 YYNGEE. CDR3 sequence: CASSVEAGAGEQYF. CDR3 coding DNA: TGTGCCAGCAGCGTAGAAGCGGGAGCCGGGGAGCAGTACTTC.

The genes are TRBV5-4 and TRBJ1-4; a weak D match, TRBD1 (5 bases). This CDR3 spans 16 amino acids. V lost 0 bases, J lost 7 bases, and 16 bases lay in between. Germline assignment: CDR1 SGHNT and CDR2 YYREEE (reference sequence). The CDR3 DNA sequence: TGTGCCAGCAGCTTGGTTGGAGCGGGGGGGAGTGAAAAACTGTTTTTT. Translation gives CASSLVGAGGSEKLFF.

This sequence joins TRBV4-2 and TRBJ2-5; D gene ambiguous. The germline V gene has CDR1 LGHNA and CDR2 YNFKEQ. V lost 0 bases and J lost 6, with 8 bases in between. This CDR3 spans 13 amino acids. CDR3 residues: CASSQDLGKTQYF. As DNA, the CDR3 is TGTGCCAGCAGCCAAGATCTAGGAAAGACCCAGTACTTC.

The J gene is TRBJ2-5, the V gene TRBV5-1; D perhaps matches TRBD1 (6 bases). The CDR3 extends over 15 amino acids. The V end was cut by 0 bases, the J end by 5 bases, with 14 bases between. Germline lookup yields CDR1 SGHRS and CDR2 YFSETQ. The CDR3 loop is CASSLADSRQETQYF. The CDR3 bases are TGCGCCAGCAGCTTGGCGGACAGTCGGCAGGAGACCCAGTACTTC. The full variable domain, with the rest looked up from reference TRBV5-1 and TRBJ2-5, is KAGVTQTPRYLIKTRGQQVTLSCSPISGHRSVSWYQQTPGQGLQFLFEYFSETQRNKGNFPGRFSGRQFSNSRSEMNVSTLELGDSALYLCASSLADSRQETQYFGPGTRLLVL.

This clone was found a few times. The chain combines TRBV5-6 with TRBJ2-3, with a tentative D call TRBD1 (5 bases). V lost 5 bases to trimming and J lost 0 bases, with 7 bases between them. Per the germline V gene, CDR1 is SGHDT and CDR2 is YYEEEE. CDR3 length equals 13 residues. The CDR3 here is CASRKGSTDTQYF. The CDR3 DNA is TGTGCCAGCAGAAAGGGGAGCACAGATACGCAGTATTTT.

Only one count was recorded for this clone. The V gene is TRBV5-1, the J gene TRBJ2-4, with 8 bases aligning to TRBD1. Trimming at V came to 4 bases and at J to 8 bases, leaving 5 bases not matched to a gene. CDR1 is SGHRS, CDR2 YFSETQ, per germline. The CDR3 length is 13 residues. CDR3 in amino acids: CASSPDRGDIQYF. As DNA, the CDR3 is TGCGCCAGCAGCCCCGACAGGGGAGACATTCAGTACTTC.

The chain is built from TRBV19 and TRBJ2-1; D may be TRBD2 (5 bases). The germline V and J ends were trimmed by 5 bases and 7 bases, with 15 bases remaining between them. The CDR3 totals 14 residues. The germline gives CDR1 LNHDA, CDR2 SQIVND (reference sequence). The CDR3 here is CASSAWRRRNEQFF. Written as DNA, the CDR3 is TGTGCCAGTAGTGCCTGGAGGCGGAGGAATGAGCAGTTCTTC.

The chain employs TRBV9 and TRBJ2-2, with 7 bases lining up with TRBD2. Germline-derived CDR1 and CDR2 are SGDLS and YYNGEE. The CDR3 has 15 amino acids. The junction had 2 bases not matched to a gene; V was cut back by 0 bases and J by 3 bases. CDR3 DNA: TGTGCCAGCAGCGTAGTGGGGGGGGACACCGGGGAGCTGTTTTTT. Protein product: CASSVVGGDTGELFF.

The chain uses TRBV19 and TRBJ2-3; the match to TRBD2 covers 8 bases. The CDR3 is made up of 22 amino acids. The V gene end was trimmed by 0 bases and the J gene end by 5 bases; junction bases not matched to a gene: 25. The germline V gene has CDR1 LNHDA and CDR2 SQIVND (reference sequence). The chain's CDR3 is CASSIDWRGGGLGFRDGDTQYF. The CDR3 region has the DNA TGTGCCAGTAGTATAGATTGGAGAGGTGGGGGACTAGGCTTTAGGGACGGAGATACGCAGTATTTT.

The V and J genes are TRBV7-3 and TRBJ2-7, with 7 nucleotides matching TRBD2. The CDR3 has 14 amino acids. The V gene's germline CDR1 is SGHTA and CDR2 FQGTGA. V shed 3 bases, J shed 3 bases, and the junction held 5 bases outside the gene matches. This CDR3 reads CASSLAGAGYEQYF. In DNA, the CDR3 is TGTGCCAGCAGCTTGGCGGGAGCAGGCTACGAGCAGTACTTC.

The CDR3 coding sequence is TGTGCCAGAAGTCCCTGGGACAAGATGAACACTGAAGCTTTCTTT. The encoded protein is CARSPWDKMNTEAFF. This chain joins TRBV5-3 and TRBJ1-1, with D tentatively TRBD1 (6 bases). TRBV5-3 is an ORF, with its function uncertain. The length of the CDR3 is 15 residues. V shed 5 bases and J shed 0 bases, with 14 bases lying between them.

The chain joins TRBV14 to TRBJ2-3; D not certain. V was shortened by 0 bases and J by 4 bases, with 5 bases between the two germline ends. This CDR3 has 13 amino acids. Germline assignment: CDR1 SGHDN and CDR2 FVKESK. The CDR3 DNA reads as TGTGCCAGCAGCCAAGATCGGGCAGATACGCAGTATTTT. Amino acid sequence: CASSQDRADTQYF.

V is TRBV28 and J is TRBJ2-7; 8 bases line up with TRBD2. The CDR3 is made up of 14 amino acids. The V segment lost 7 bases and the J segment 2 bases; nucleotides outside the gene matches: 7. In germline, CDR1 is MDHEN, CDR2 SYDVKM. As DNA, the CDR3 is TGTGCCAGCACCTCGGGGGGGCCAACCTACGAGCAGTACTTC. Translating it yields CASTSGGPTYEQYF.

The rearrangement links TRBV7-9 to TRBJ2-2, with 9 bases that match TRBD1. The CDR3 spans 16 residues. Germline trimming cut 0 bases from V and 3 bases from J; bases unmatched to any gene: 2. Germline V CDR1 and CDR2: SEHNR, FQNEAQ (reference sequence). DNA of the CDR3: TGTGCCAGCAGCTTAGCTAGGACAGGGGACACCGGGGAGCTGTTTTTT. Residues: CASSLARTGDTGELFF.

J is TRBJ2-2 and V is TRBV7-2; 10 positions match TRBD2. CDR3 size: 16 residues. Germline V gives CDR1 SGHTA, CDR2 FQGNSA. After removal of 4 bases from V and 4 bases from J, the junction contained 6 bases not matched to a gene. In DNA, the CDR3 is TGTGCCAGCAGCTCAGCGGGGGGGCCGGTCACCGGGGAGCTGTTTTTT. It is translated as CASSSAGGPVTGELFF.

This chain joins TRBV30 and TRBJ1-2; D is undetermined. The CDR3 is 11 amino acids. Trimming cost V 8 bases and J 3 bases, with 10 bases left between them. Germline V gene lookup returns CDR1 GTSNPN and CDR2 SVGIG (reference sequence). CDR3 coding DNA: TGTGCCGGACTCCGGGACTATGGCTACACCTTC. Encoded protein: CAGLRDYGYTF.

This clone was picked up one time. The chain employs TRBV7-3 and TRBJ2-7, with TRBD2 matching 11 bases. Trimming took 5 bases from V and 4 from J; bases not matched to a gene: 4. In germline, CDR1 is SGHTA, CDR2 FQGTGA. The length of the CDR3 is 14 residues. Here the CDR3 DNA reads TGTGCCAGCAGCCAAACTAGCGGGGGTTACGAGCAGTACTTC. As protein: CASSQTSGGYEQYF.

The rearrangement uses TRBV19 and TRBJ2-2; 8 nucleotides align to TRBD2. V was clipped by 6 bases and J by 7 bases; unmatched bases: 10. The CDR3 covers 15 residues. Per the germline V gene, CDR1 is LNHDA and CDR2 is SQIVND (reference sequence). The DNA of the CDR3 is TGTGCCAGTAGCGAACCGGGACTAGTTGGCGGGGAGCTGTTTTTT. Translating gives CASSEPGLVGGELFF.

The genes are TRBV7-2 and TRBJ1-5; 10 nucleotides agree with TRBD1. Germline CDR1 is SGHTA and CDR2 is FQGNSA. Trimming removed 5 bases from V and 6 bases from J; junction bases left unmatched: 4. The CDR3 covers 14 residues. CDR3 in DNA: TGTGCCAGCAGCCTCCGACAGGGGGCTCAGCCCCAGCATTTT. This codes for CASSLRQGAQPQHF.

This chain connects TRBV6-1 to TRBJ2-7; 7 bases map to TRBD1. Germline V gene data show CDR1 as MNHNS and CDR2 as SASEGT. The CDR3 is 12 amino acids. Trimming at V came to 7 bases and at J to 3 bases, leaving 3 bases not matched to a gene. The CDR3 nucleotides are TGTGCCAGCAATGACAGGGACTACGAGCAGTACTTC. Protein sequence: CASNDRDYEQYF.

The genes are TRBV13 and TRBJ2-7; D uncertain. V lost 1 base, J lost 5 bases, and 9 bases lay in between. CDR3 length: 13 residues. Germline-derived CDR1 and CDR2 are PRHDT and FYEKMQ (reference sequence). In DNA form, the CDR3 reads TGTGCCAGCAGCTTAGAGGCGGAAGACGAGCAGTACTTC. This codes for CASSLEAEDEQYF.

This sequence joins TRBV6-5 and TRBJ2-3, with D perhaps TRBD1 (6 bases). This CDR3 has 12 amino acids. V shed 6 bases and J shed 9 bases, with 13 bases lying between them. CDR1 is MNHEY and CDR2 is SVGAGI in the germline V gene. CDR3 DNA sequence: TGTGCCAGCAGCACAGGGCAGGGGACGCAGTATTTT. This sequence encodes CASSTGQGTQYF.

This chain connects TRBV11-2 to TRBJ1-1; D is unclear. CDR1 SGHAT and CDR2 FQNNGV come from the germline V gene. V was trimmed by 1 base and J by 0 bases, leaving 6 bases between them. The CDR3 contains 14 residues. CDR3 sequence: CASSLVLMNTEAFF. DNA of the CDR3: TGTGCCAGCAGCTTAGTCCTAATGAACACTGAAGCTTTCTTT.

The chain joins TRBV6-1 to TRBJ2-1; TRBD1 agrees at 9 bases. The CDR3 runs to 15 residues. With 3 bases clipped from V and 10 bases from J, the junction kept 10 bases outside the gene matches. Germline CDR1 MNHNS, CDR2 SASEGT. CDR3 coding DNA: TGTGCCAGCAGTGAGGGACAGGGCGGACAATACGAGCAGTTCTTC. Encoded protein: CASSEGQGGQYEQFF.